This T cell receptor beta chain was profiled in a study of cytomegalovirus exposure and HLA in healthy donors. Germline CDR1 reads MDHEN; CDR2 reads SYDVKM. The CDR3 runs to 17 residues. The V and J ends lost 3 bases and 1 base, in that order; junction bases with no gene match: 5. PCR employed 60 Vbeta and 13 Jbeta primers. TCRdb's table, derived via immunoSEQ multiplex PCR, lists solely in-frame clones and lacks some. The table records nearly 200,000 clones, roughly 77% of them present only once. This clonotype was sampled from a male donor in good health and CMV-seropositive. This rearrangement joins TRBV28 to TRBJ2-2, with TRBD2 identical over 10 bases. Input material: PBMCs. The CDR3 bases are TGTGCCAGCAGTTTTGCCAGCGGGGGGGTGAACACCGGGGAGCTGTTTTTT. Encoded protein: CASSFASGGVNTGELFF.